The present T cell receptor beta chain was sequenced within a study of T cells in Graves' hyperthyroidism and ophthalmopathy. The CDR3 is 15 amino acids. The V end lost 0 bases, the J end lost 2 bases, and 9 bases lay between the germline ends. Germline CDR1 reads SGDLS; CDR2 reads YYNGEE. In this sample, this clonotype turned up many times. Researchers amplified the TCR beta CDR3 regions from RNA transcripts. When the TCR CDR3 underwent first-round RT-PCR, the HTBI primer set was used. TCRdb re-derived calls from the multiplex PCR reads in MiXCR, one entry per CDR3 protein. Among 650,000 to 700,000 distinct CDR3 sequences listed, approximately 15% were seen once.

This chain joins TRBV9 and TRBJ2-1; no definite D call. The source of this sequence is a man over 45 with Graves' hyperthyroidism. Sequencing input: blood. The CDR3 sequence is CASSVDERAYNEQFF. The CDR3, as DNA: TGTGCCAGCAGCGTAGATGAGCGAGCCTACAATGAGCAGTTCTTC.